Following are 25 T cell receptor beta chains from one sample sequenced in a study of CD8 T cells in ankylosing spondylitis. Antigen specificity for these receptors is unknown. A single record per CDR3 protein comes from TCRdb applying MiXCR to the 5' RACE reads. The table shows about 540,000 distinct CDR3 sequences, with roughly 13% occurring only once. Study-level results: What appeared characteristic of ankylosing spondylitis blood was a TCR beta motif of eight highly homologous variants.

The sample consisted of blood, either unsorted or a sorted T cell fraction (not recorded which). The receptors derive from a male donor with ankylosing spondylitis.

The V and J genes are TRBV7-9 and TRBJ1-6; D ambiguous. Germline V lookup: CDR1 SEHNR, CDR2 FQNEAQ (reference sequence). CDR3 length: 14 residues. V dropped 3 bases and J dropped 7 bases, with 10 bases sitting between them. The CDR3 sequence: CASSFETGNSPLHF. The CDR3 coding sequence is TGTGCCAGCAGCTTCGAGACGGGGAATTCACCCCTCCACTTT.

In this sample, this clonotype turned up a few times. The J gene is TRBJ1-5, the V gene TRBV6-1; D not certain. The CDR3 totals 15 residues. The V end lost 0 bases, the J end lost 2 bases, and 8 bases lay between the germline ends. Per germline, CDR1 MNHNS and CDR2 SASEGT. The CDR3 DNA is TGTGCCAGCAGTGAAGCCGTTGGGGGCAATCAGCCCCAGCATTTT. Translated, it gives CASSEAVGGNQPQHF.

The chain links TRBV27 to TRBJ1-2; 7 bases align to TRBD1. In germline, CDR1 is MNHEY, CDR2 SMNVEV (reference sequence). With V trimmed by 5 bases and J by 4 bases, 7 bases remained unmatched. The CDR3 consists of 14 residues. This CDR3 is CASSPSTGLYGYTF. The CDR3 coding sequence is TGTGCCAGCAGTCCCTCGACAGGGCTCTATGGCTACACCTTC.

This clonotype came up many times. The CDR3 loop reads CASSQESGTSGLNNEQFF. In nucleotides, the CDR3 is TGCGCCAGCAGCCAAGAAAGTGGGACTAGCGGTCTCAACAATGAGCAGTTCTTC. The chain carries TRBV4-1 and TRBJ2-1; 11 nucleotides line up with TRBD2. The V gene end was trimmed by 0 bases and the J gene end by 5 bases; junction bases not matched to a gene: 9. CDR1 is MGHRA, CDR2 YSYEKL, per germline. This CDR3 comprises 18 residues.

In its sample, this clonotype was seen many times. The CDR3 DNA sequence: TGTGCCAGCAGCTTAGATGGAGCGGTCCAAGAGACCCAGTACTTC. Translation: CASSLDGAVQETQYF. This rearrangement joins TRBV7-6 to TRBJ2-5, with D tentatively TRBD2 (5 bases). Trimming removed 1 base at V and 1 base at J, with 10 bases between. CDR1 SGHVS and CDR2 FNYEAQ come from the germline V gene. There are 15 residues in the CDR3.

The chain uses TRBV5-1 and TRBJ2-3; TRBD1 aligns across 7 bases. The CDR3 contains 15 residues. In germline, CDR1 is SGHRS, CDR2 YFSETQ. V trimming: 2 bases; J trimming: 2 bases; junction bases outside the gene matches: 5. The CDR3 sequence is CASSLRQGPTDTQYF. The CDR3 region has the DNA TGCGCCAGCAGCTTACGACAGGGCCCCACAGATACGCAGTATTTT.

This chain links TRBV5-1 with TRBJ2-7, with D uncertain. This CDR3 is built from 14 residues. Per the germline V gene, CDR1 is SGHRS and CDR2 is YFSETQ. Deletions cut 4 bases from V and 3 bases from J, with 14 bases between. This chain's CDR3 is CASSKREQFYEQYF. The CDR3 nucleotides read TGCGCCAGCAGCAAAAGAGAACAGTTCTACGAGCAGTACTTC. The whole variable domain, remainder taken from reference TRBV5-1 and TRBJ2-7, is KAGVTQTPRYLIKTRGQQVTLSCSPISGHRSVSWYQQTPGQGLQFLFEYFSETQRNKGNFPGRFSGRQFSNSRSEMNVSTLELGDSALYLCASSKREQFYEQYFGPGTRLTVT.

The genes are TRBV5-5 and TRBJ2-7, with 8 bases matching TRBD2. CDR1 is SGHKS and CDR2 is YYEKEE in the germline V gene (reference sequence). There are 17 residues in the CDR3. Trimming removed 3 bases from V and 5 bases from J; junction bases left unmatched: 16. For the CDR3, the DNA is TGTGCCAGCAGCTCATCCCTCTTGGGCAGCGGGAGCAACGAGCAGTACGTC. It translates to CASSSSLLGSGSNEQYV.

This chain joins TRBV24-1 and TRBJ2-1; 9 nucleotides line up with TRBD1. V dropped 5 bases and J dropped 5; count of bases not matched to a gene: 3. The CDR3 runs to 14 residues. In germline, CDR1 is KGHDR, CDR2 SFDVKD. CDR3 protein: CATSGTGAHNEQFF. The CDR3 nucleotides read TGTGCCACCAGTGGGACAGGGGCTCACAATGAGCAGTTCTTC.

In its sample, this clonotype was seen a few times. The chain joins TRBV11-2 to TRBJ2-7, with TRBD2 identical over 8 bases. CDR1 and CDR2 from the germline V gene are SGHAT and FQNNGV. The CDR3 extends over 17 amino acids. V shed 2 bases and J 3 bases; nucleotides not matched to a gene: 12. CDR3 in amino acids: CASSLTFGLAGLYEQYF. Here the CDR3 DNA reads TGTGCCAGCAGCTTAACCTTTGGGCTAGCGGGCCTCTACGAGCAGTACTTC.

The rearrangement uses TRBV14 and TRBJ1-1, with a weak D call TRBD1 (5 bases). Germline assignment: CDR1 SGHDN and CDR2 FVKESK. Trimming took 5 bases from V and 1 from J, leaving 11 bases between them. There are 14 residues in the CDR3. Here the CDR3 DNA reads TGTGCCAGCAGCACGAACACAGGGAACACTGAAGCTTTCTTT. Residues: CASSTNTGNTEAFF.

The chain uses TRBV7-9 and TRBJ1-1; 8 bases fit TRBD1. Germline V gene lookup returns CDR1 SEHNR and CDR2 FQNEAQ (reference sequence). This CDR3 spans 15 amino acids. With 4 bases clipped from V and 1 base from J, the junction kept 5 bases outside the gene matches. The CDR3 here is CASSYPGTGNTEAFF. In DNA, the CDR3 is TGTGCCAGCAGCTACCCCGGGACAGGGAACACTGAAGCTTTCTTT. The complete variable domain, with remaining parts taken from reference TRBV7-9 and TRBJ1-1, reads DTGVSQNPRHKITKRGQNVTFRCDPISEHNRLYWYRQTLGQGPEFLTYFQNEAQLEKSRLLSDRFSAERPKGSFSTLEIQRTEQGDSAMYLCASSYPGTGNTEAFFGQGTRLTVV.

In its sample, this clonotype was seen many times. The rearrangement uses TRBV12-3 or TRBV12-4 and TRBJ2-5; 9 nucleotides match TRBD1. This CDR3 region has 14 residues. V shed 10 bases, J shed 0 bases, and the junction held 6 bases outside the gene matches. CDR3 in amino acids: CAIWTGEDQETQYF. The CDR3 coding sequence is TGTGCCATTTGGACAGGGGAGGACCAAGAGACCCAGTACTTC.

This clonotype was counted only a few times. The chain recombines TRBV10-3 with TRBJ2-1; 10 positions match TRBD2. V shed 3 bases, J shed 8 bases, and the junction held 7 bases outside the gene matches. The CDR3 totals 15 residues. The germline V gene encodes CDR1 ENHRY and CDR2 SYGVKD. The CDR3 here is CAISEKREGRDEQFF. The DNA for the CDR3 is TGTGCCATCAGTGAAAAGCGGGAGGGCCGCGATGAGCAGTTCTTC.

The chain combines TRBV30 with TRBJ1-3, with 9 bases lining up with TRBD1. V shed 8 bases and J 2 bases; nucleotides not matched to a gene: 7. Germline V CDR1 and CDR2: GTSNPN, SVGIG (reference sequence). The CDR3 loop spans 14 amino acids. The CDR3 DNA sequence: TGTGCCGGCGACAGGGGGTTCACTGGAAACACCATATATTTT. Translated: CAGDRGFTGNTIYF.

The chain links TRBV10-3 to TRBJ1-3; D gene unclear. The germline gives CDR1 ENHRY, CDR2 SYGVKD. Trimming took off 6 bases at V and 0 bases at J, with 9 bases between the two ends. The CDR3 runs to 14 residues. The CDR3 sequence is CAIREGTSGNTIYF. CDR3 nucleotide sequence: TGTGCCATCAGGGAAGGAACCTCTGGAAACACCATATATTTT.

This clonotype was counted ten times or more. The V gene is TRBV29-1, the J gene TRBJ2-3, with D possibly being TRBD1 (5 bases). The CDR3 consists of 12 residues. Per the germline V gene, CDR1 is SQVTM and CDR2 is ANQGSEA. Deletions cut 5 bases from V and 0 bases from J, with 6 bases between. The CDR3 DNA reads as TGCAGCGTTTACAGGAGCACAGATACGCAGTATTTT. It is translated as CSVYRSTDTQYF.

This clonotype was seen a few times. V and J are TRBV3-1 and TRBJ1-1; D unresolved. Germline V gene data show CDR1 as LGHDT and CDR2 as YNNKEL (reference sequence). The CDR3 contains 14 residues. V was cut by 0 bases and J by 6 bases, with 11 bases left in between. This CDR3 reads CASSQERGWAEAFF. The CDR3 region has the DNA TGTGCCAGCAGCCAAGAAAGAGGATGGGCTGAAGCTTTCTTT.

The J gene is TRBJ2-1, the V gene TRBV29-1, with D perhaps given as TRBD1 or TRBD2 (5 bases each). The CDR3 loop spans 14 amino acids. With 3 bases removed from V and 5 bases from J, the gap between germline ends came to 14 bases. Germline V CDR1 and CDR2: SQVTM, ANQGSEA. Here the CDR3 reads CSVDGAAANNEQFF. In nucleotides, the CDR3 is TGCAGCGTTGACGGGGCAGCGGCTAACAATGAGCAGTTCTTC.

This clonotype was picked up many times. The rearrangement links TRBV20-1 to TRBJ2-6; the D gene is possibly TRBD1 (5 bases). Between the trimmed V and J ends, which lost 6 bases and 5 bases, there was a span of 8 bases. Germline CDR1 DFQATT, CDR2 SNEGSKA (reference sequence). The CDR3 spans 12 residues. CDR3 DNA sequence: TGCAGTGCCCCGGACAGGGCCAACGTCCTGACTTTC. Its protein is CSAPDRANVLTF.

At least ten counts were recorded for this clonotype. The chain recombines TRBV27 with TRBJ2-7, with TRBD1 matching 10 bases. Germline V CDR1 and CDR2: MNHEY, SMNVEV (reference sequence). Losses at the gene ends were 6 bases for V and 3 bases for J; bases not matched to a gene: 8. This CDR3 has 15 residues. CDR3 bases: TGTGCCAGCAGCCCTTGGACAGGGGGTGTCTACGAGCAGTACTTC. Translated, it gives CASSPWTGGVYEQYF.

This clonotype was counted a few times. The chain couples TRBV7-2 to TRBJ2-1, with D perhaps matching TRBD2 (6 bases). V gave up 4 bases and J gave up 4 bases, with 14 bases separating them. The CDR3 extends over 15 amino acids. CDR1 is SGHTA, CDR2 FQGNSA, per germline. This CDR3 reads CASSYRDSIYNEQFF. CDR3 sequence (DNA): TGTGCCAGCAGCTACCGGGACTCGATTTACAATGAGCAGTTCTTC.

This clonotype occurred a few times. The CDR3 DNA follows: TGCAGTGCTAGAGAGATAAAGTTCTACGAGCAGTACTTC. Protein: CSAREIKFYEQYF. The chain has TRBV20-1 and TRBJ2-7; D remains ambiguous. CDR3 length: 13 amino acids. V was trimmed by 0 bases and J by 3 bases, leaving 9 bases between them. Looked up from germline, CDR1 is DFQATT and CDR2 is SNEGSKA (reference sequence).

The V and J genes are TRBV7-6 and TRBJ2-1; no firm D call. This CDR3 has 12 residues. V shed 7 bases and J shed 10 bases, with 14 bases lying between them. Germline V gene sequence: CDR1 SGHVS, CDR2 FNYEAQ. This chain's CDR3 is CASIDVAREQFF. DNA for the CDR3: TGTGCCAGCATCGACGTTGCACGCGAGCAGTTCTTC.

This clonotype was seen many times. The chain uses TRBV5-1 and TRBJ2-2; 7 bases line up with TRBD1. The CDR3 has 14 residues. Germline V gene sequence: CDR1 SGHRS, CDR2 YFSETQ. Unmatched junction bases numbered 0, after V lost 0 bases and J lost 4 bases. This CDR3 is CASSLDRGTGELFF. The DNA for the CDR3 is TGCGCCAGCAGCTTGGACAGGGGCACCGGGGAGCTGTTTTTT.